This T cell receptor (beta chain) was identified during a study of T-cell memory formation after mild COVID-19. The J segment lost 5 bases and the V segment lost 3 bases, leaving 5 bases of the junction unmatched. Germline V gene data show CDR1 as SGHTA and CDR2 as FQGTGA. This CDR3 spans 15 amino acids. TCRdb redid the calling of the 5' RACE reads with MiXCR, one entry per CDR3 protein. Of around 430,000 distinct CDR3 sequences listed, approximately 15% were seen once; the top ten hold approximately 21%. This clonotype was recorded many times. Sequences were obtained from PBMCs or a T cell subset sorted from them (not recorded which). This sequence originates from a man aged 18-30 years who had mild COVID-19 (a few samples of this study predate the infection). Cell type and time point are not known. The V call is TRBV7-3, the J call TRBJ1-1; 11 bases align to TRBD1. The CDR3 coding sequence is TGTGCCAGCAGCTTCTCGGGACAGGGGGGAACTGAAGCTTTCTTT. It is translated as CASSFSGQGGTEAFF.